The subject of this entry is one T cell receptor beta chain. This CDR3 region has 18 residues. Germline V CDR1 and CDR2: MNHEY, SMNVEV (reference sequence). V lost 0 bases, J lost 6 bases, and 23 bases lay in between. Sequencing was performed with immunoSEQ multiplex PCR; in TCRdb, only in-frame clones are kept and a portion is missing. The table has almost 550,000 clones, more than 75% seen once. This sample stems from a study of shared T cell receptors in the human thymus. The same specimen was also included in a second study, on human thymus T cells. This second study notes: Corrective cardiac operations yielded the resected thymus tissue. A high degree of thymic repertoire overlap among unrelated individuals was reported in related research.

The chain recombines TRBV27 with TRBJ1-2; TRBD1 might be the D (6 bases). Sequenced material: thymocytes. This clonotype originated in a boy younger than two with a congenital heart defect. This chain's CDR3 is CASSLSADTGTPLNGYTF. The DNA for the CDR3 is TGTGCCAGCAGTTTATCGGCGGACACCGGGACACCTCTGAATGGCTACACCTTC.